This entry lists 2 T cell receptor beta chains sequenced from one sample in a study of blood T cell repertoires in COVID-19. Here immunoSEQ multiplex PCR was the method, and the copy in TCRdb shows in-frame clones only, minus some. The table shows roughly 70,000 clones, with under 90% occurring only once. Sequenced material: peripheral blood. The receptor source for this set is a man aged 50 or older with active COVID-19.

This clone was found once. The V call is TRBV24-1, the J call TRBJ2-1; 7 nucleotides align to TRBD2. CDR1 and CDR2 (germline): KGHDR, SFDVKD. The J segment lost 8 bases and the V segment lost 3 bases, leaving 9 bases of the junction unmatched. This CDR3 region has 15 residues. CDR3 sequence reads: CATSDVSGSIDEQFF. The CDR3 DNA reads TGTGCCACCAGTGATGTTAGCGGGTCCATCGATGAGCAGTTCTTC.

The chain combines TRBV3-1 (or the pseudogene TRBV3-2) with TRBJ2-1, with D possibly TRBD2 on 6 matching bases. Germline values: CDR1 LGHDT, CDR2 YNNKEL (reference sequence). Trimming took 2 bases from V and 15 from J, leaving 14 bases between them. The CDR3 is 12 amino acids. The CDR3, as DNA: TGTGCCAGCAGCCAAATGGGGGGTGGAGGGTTCTTC. Residues: CASSQMGGGGFF.